A selection of T cell receptor beta chains follows, all from one sample in a study of cytomegalovirus exposure and HLA in healthy donors. Using immunoSEQ multiplex PCR, the repertoire was profiled, and TCRdb retains in-frame clones only, with some absent. In total, the table holds just over 200,000 clones. Source material: PBMCs. The source is a girl aged 2-10 years in good health and CMV-seropositive. The CDR3 runs from the conserved cysteine through the conserved F or W. A D gene is named only where the DNA matches it firmly.

D gene	J gene	V gene	CDR3 protein	CDR3 DNA
NA	TRBJ2-7	TRBV6-1	CASLDSRLAYEQYF	TGTGCCAGCCTTGACAGCCGACTAGCCTACGAGCAGTACTTC
NA	TRBJ1-1	TRBV15	CATSRDGLRRTEAFF	TGTGCCACCAGCAGAGATGGTCTGAGGCGCACTGAAGCTTTCTTT
TRBD2	TRBJ2-7	TRBV14	CASSQGPLAGGYYEQYF	TGTGCCAGCAGCCAAGGCCCCCTAGCGGGAGGGTACTACGAGCAGTACTTC
NA	TRBJ2-1	TRBV30	CAWSVRAGGTYNEQFF	TGTGCCTGGAGTGTACGGGCGGGTGGGACTTACAATGAGCAGTTCTTC
NA	TRBJ2-3	TRBV10-3	CAINARESTDTQYF	TGTGCCATCAACGCAAGGGAGAGCACAGATACGCAGTATTTT
TRBD2	TRBJ2-1	TRBV5-1	CASSLGGRSNNEQFF	TGCGCCAGCAGCTTGGGCGGGAGAAGCAACAATGAGCAGTTCTTC
TRBD1	TRBJ1-4	TRBV6-1	CASSDFRGWEKLFF	TGTGCCAGCAGTGACTTCAGGGGGTGGGAAAAACTGTTTTTT
NA	TRBJ1-1	TRBV2	CASSVQGMNTEAFF	TGTGCCAGCAGTGTGCAGGGGATGAACACTGAAGCTTTCTTT
TRBD1	TRBJ1-2	TRBV4-1	CASSQITRDRGSGYTF	TGCGCCAGCAGCCAGATAACCCGGGACAGGGGGTCTGGCTACACCTTC
TRBD1	TRBJ2-7	TRBV11-2	CASSRTGGLSSYEQYF	TGTGCCAGCAGTCGTACAGGGGGCCTTAGCTCCTACGAGCAGTACTTC
NA	TRBJ2-7	TRBV7-8	CASSSRGPRDEQYF	TGTGCCAGCAGCTCGCGGGGGCCTAGGGACGAGCAGTACTTC
TRBD1	TRBJ2-7	TRBV6-5	CASSSAGQGYEQYF	TGTGCCAGCAGTTCTGCGGGACAGGGCTACGAGCAGTACTTC
TRBD1	TRBJ2-1	TRBV5-1	CASSPRGGSDEQFF	TGCGCCAGCAGCCCAAGAGGGGGCTCCGATGAGCAGTTCTTC
NA	TRBJ2-2	TRBV11-2	CASSTDRTDGGELFF	TGTGCCAGCAGCACCGACAGGACAGACGGCGGGGAGCTGTTTTTT
NA	TRBJ2-3	TRBV7-2	CASRLRGGGTDTQYF	TGTGCCAGCAGACTCAGGGGTGGAGGCACAGATACGCAGTATTTT
TRBD1	TRBJ2-2	TRBV2	CASSEAPGGSGELFF	TGTGCCAGCAGTGAAGCGCCAGGGGGTTCCGGGGAGCTGTTTTTT
NA	TRBJ1-1	TRBV18	CASSHSKNTEAFF	TGTGCCAGCTCACACAGTAAGAACACTGAAGCTTTCTTT
NA	TRBJ1-1	TRBV18	CASSPPIGMMYTEAFF	TGTGCCAGCTCACCACCAATCGGGATGATGTACACTGAAGCTTTCTTT
NA	TRBJ1-4	TRBV13	CASSLYGGTEKLFF	TGTGCCAGCAGCTTATACGGGGGAACTGAAAAACTGTTTTTT
TRBD1	TRBJ1-2	TRBV7-9	CASSTTSGQGIYGYTF	TGTGCCAGCAGCACCACCTCGGGACAGGGAATTTATGGCTACACCTTC
TRBD2	TRBJ2-2	TRBV19	CASGGGPNTGELFF	TGTGCCAGTGGGGGAGGGCCAAACACCGGGGAGCTGTTTTTT
NA	TRBJ2-3	TRBV27	CASSTTSLTDTQYF	TGTGCCAGCAGTACTACTAGCCTCACAGATACGCAGTATTTT
NA	TRBJ2-5	TRBV19	CASSTTGVQETQYF	TGTGCCAGTAGTACGACAGGAGTCCAAGAGACCCAGTACTTC
TRBD1	TRBJ1-4	TRBV28	CASCRDSGNEKLFF	TGTGCCAGCTGCCGGGACAGCGGTAATGAAAAACTGTTTTTT
TRBD2	TRBJ2-7	TRBV5-1	CASSPSGTSEQYF	TGCGCCAGCAGCCCATCCGGGACTAGCGAGCAGTACTTC
TRBD2	TRBJ2-5	TRBV5-1	CASSGAGFNPKRSQYF	TGCGCCAGCAGCGGAGCGGGATTCAATCCCAAGAGAAGCCAGTACTTC
NA	TRBJ1-5	TRBV15	CATSRDRNQPQHF	TGTGCCACCAGCAGAGATCGTAATCAGCCCCAGCATTTT
TRBD1	TRBJ2-5	TRBV11-2	CASVGGTGKETQYF	TGTGCCAGCGTCGGCGGGACAGGGAAGGAGACCCAGTACTTC
TRBD1	TRBJ2-1	TRBV11-3	CASSSTHRGRGSSYNEQFF	TGTGCCAGCAGCTCGACGCACAGGGGGCGCGGGAGCTCCTACAATGAGCAGTTCTTC
TRBD2	TRBJ2-7	TRBV5-1	CASSFGLAGRGGYEQYF	TGCGCCAGCAGCTTCGGACTAGCGGGAAGAGGAGGCTACGAGCAGTACTTC
NA	TRBJ1-2	TRBV18	CASSPSGQGRGYTF	TGTGCCAGCTCCCCCTCTGGCCAGGGAAGGGGCTACACCTTC
NA	TRBJ2-7	TRBV29-1	CSVAPRDSYEQYF	TGCAGCGTCGCGCCAAGAGATTCCTACGAGCAGTACTTC
NA	TRBJ1-4	TRBV6-5	CASSPGVLKEKLFF	TGTGCCAGCAGCCCCGGGGTTCTGAAAGAAAAACTGTTTTTT
TRBD2	TRBJ2-3	TRBV27	CASTVLAGGGTQYF	TGTGCCAGCACCGTACTAGCGGGAGGCGGTACGCAGTATTTT
NA	TRBJ2-1	TRBV5-4	CASSLKLDNEQFF	TGTGCCAGCAGCTTGAAACTAGACAATGAGCAGTTCTTC
NA	TRBJ2-7	TRBV10-3	CAISDSSYEQYF	TGTGCCATCAGTGACAGCTCCTACGAGCAGTACTTC
TRBD1	TRBJ1-2	TRBV19	CASRTGGAHYGYTF	TGTGCCAGTAGGACAGGGGGCGCCCATTATGGCTACACCTTC
TRBD2	TRBJ2-3	TRBV9	CASSAFGTSGRLSTDTQYF	TGTGCCAGCAGCGCGTTTGGGACTAGCGGGAGGCTTAGCACAGATACGCAGTATTTT
TRBD1	TRBJ2-5	TRBV5-1	CASSSLGQQETQYF	TGCGCCAGCAGCTCCTTGGGACAGCAAGAGACCCAGTACTTC
NA	TRBJ1-4	TRBV28	CASRKGKEKLFF	TGTGCCAGCAGGAAGGGGAAAGAAAAACTGTTTTTT
TRBD1	TRBJ1-2	TRBV6-5	CASGGPGQGHGYTF	TGTGCCAGCGGGGGCCCGGGACAGGGGCATGGCTACACCTTC
TRBD2	TRBJ2-3	TRBV7-2	CASSYRGLAGDTQYF	TGTGCCAGCAGCTACCGGGGACTAGCGGGAGATACGCAGTATTTT
TRBD2	TRBJ2-7	TRBV29-1	CSVEYGGLAGYSTYEQYF	TGCAGCGTTGAATATGGGGGACTAGCGGGATACTCGACCTACGAGCAGTACTTC
TRBD2	TRBJ2-5	TRBV29-1	CSVGLAVQETQYF	TGCAGCGTGGGACTAGCGGTACAAGAGACCCAGTACTTC
NA	TRBJ2-3	TRBV6-5	CASSYVGGDTQYF	TGTGCCAGCAGTTACGTGGGAGGAGATACGCAGTATTTT
NA	TRBJ1-5	TRBV19	CASSIGDNSKFSNQPQHF	TGTGCCAGTAGTATAGGGGACAACTCGAAATTTAGCAATCAGCCCCAGCATTTT
TRBD1	TRBJ1-5	TRBV30	CAWSVRIGDSGQPQHF	TGTGCCTGGAGTGTACGTATTGGGGACAGCGGTCAGCCCCAGCATTTT
TRBD1	TRBJ1-3	TRBV28	CASSFSLWDRETVLSGNTIYF	TGTGCCAGCAGTTTCTCTCTCTGGGACAGGGAGACAGTCTTGTCTGGAAACACCATATATTTT
TRBD2	TRBJ2-2	TRBV7-2	CASSLVGGGNTGELFF	TGTGCCAGCAGCTTAGTGGGCGGGGGGAACACCGGGGAGCTGTTTTTT